The clone carrying this T cell receptor (beta chain) showed up just a few times. Its antigen is not identified. This sample stems from a study of T-cell reconstitution after alpha-beta-depleted transplantation in children. Notes on the study in general: At the one-year point after transplant, T-cell counts and TCRbeta diversity were found to come mostly from T cells that had been newly produced. Roughly two months post-transplant, alpha-beta T cells reportedly originated from several hundred graft clones that had expanded.

Preparation of the TCRbeta library was carried out with unique molecular identifiers. TCRdb called the PCR reads again in MiXCR, with one record for every CDR3 protein. The sample records around 420,000 distinct CDR3 sequences, under 20% being singletons. This CDR3 has 13 amino acids. Trimming removed 8 bases at V and 6 bases at J, with 14 bases between. The receptor comes from a boy younger than two who had a stem cell transplant for Wiskott-Aldrich syndrome, so the T cells may come from the graft donor. This sample comprised PBMCs, mostly from graft donor cells, obtained 360 days after TCRalphabeta/CD19-depleted stem cell transplant. The V gene is TRBV12-3 or TRBV12-4, the J gene TRBJ1-5; no firm D call. The DNA for the CDR3 is TGTGCCAGCGGAAGGGTCGTGGGTCAGCCCCAGCATTTT. It encodes CASGRVVGQPQHF.